This T cell receptor (beta chain) was sequenced in a study of shared clonotypes between healthy human individuals. All donors were healthy HIV-negative adults lacking recent acute infections or vaccinations. Assay used: immunoSEQ multiplex PCR; TCRdb lists only in-frame clones, some missing. The sample shows millions of clones, 90% to 95% of them seen only once. V lost 1 base, J lost 6 bases, and 10 bases lay in between. Per the germline V gene, CDR1 is SEHNR and CDR2 is FQNEAQ (reference sequence). CDR3 length equals 14 residues. Sample: naive CD4+ T cells sorted from blood. Specified subset: CD45RA+ positively selected. The sequence was collected from a man between 18 and 35 years old in good health. The rearrangement joins TRBV7-9 to TRBJ2-1; D is possibly TRBD1 (6 bases). The CDR3 reads CASSLGQGSNEQFF. In DNA form, the CDR3 reads TGTGCCAGCAGCTTAGGTCAGGGGAGCAATGAGCAGTTCTTC.